The rows below give T cell receptor beta chains drawn from one sample of a study of blood T cell repertoires in COVID-19. This table comes from immunoSEQ multiplex PCR, and its TCRdb copy is limited to in-frame clones, with some not included. The profile shows around 370,000 clones, nearly 90% of them singletons. Sample: peripheral blood. The receptors shown here come from a man between 18 and 29 years old with active or convalescent COVID-19. Each CDR3 is given without its conserved first and last residue. Only some rows state a clone size, as once, few, many or a class for expanded clones.

v_call	clone_size	j_call	cdr3_aa
TRBV7-2	.	TRBJ2-2	ASSLDRGTGELF
TRBV6-6	.	TRBJ2-3	ASTPPYGTSTDTQY
TRBV19	few	TRBJ1-1	ASNPLAGTNTEAF
TRBV11-2	few	TRBJ2-7	ASSNPTGMSEQY
TRBV5-4	.	TRBJ2-5	ASRPGGGNQETQY
TRBV15	.	TRBJ1-6	ATSRDRGLGSPLH
TRBV28	.	TRBJ2-1	ASSRISGGRNEQF
TRBV28	.	TRBJ2-3	ASSPRGLGTDTQY
TRBV11-2	.	TRBJ1-4	ASSSTLANEKLF
TRBV20-1	.	TRBJ1-5	SASLRSHRNNQPQH
TRBV29-1	.	TRBJ2-1	SGMGLAGNEQF
TRBV19	.	TRBJ1-2	ASTIGGSGYT
TRBV5-6	.	TRBJ1-1	ASSLVQAVNTEAF
TRBV25-1	.	TRBJ2-1	ASSAGTGLYNEQF
TRBV5-1	.	TRBJ2-5	ASSLGQGNTETQY
TRBV5-1	.	TRBJ1-4	ASSLRGSANEKLF
TRBV6-1	.	TRBJ1-5	ASSERGQGWNQPQH
TRBV7-2	few	TRBJ1-5	ASSFRSSQPQH
TRBV11-2	.	TRBJ2-7	ASSSWAPGASYEQY
TRBV5-1	.	TRBJ2-3	ASSFLTSGTDTQY
TRBV19	.	TRBJ2-6	ASSSHEAGANVLT
TRBV4-2	.	TRBJ1-5	ASSQEGASNQPQH
TRBV4-1	.	TRBJ2-1	ASSQDDGLALVDEQF
TRBV5-1	.	TRBJ1-4	ASSSGQGAATNEKLF
TRBV6-5	.	TRBJ1-6	ASSRDRREYSPLH
TRBV18	.	TRBJ2-2	ASSRKGLADTGELF
TRBV28	.	TRBJ1-1	ASRYSDTVNTEAF
TRBV7-2	.	TRBJ1-2	ASSLGSSNYGYT
TRBV7-6	.	TRBJ1-6	ASSSGTDNSPLH
TRBV6-2/TRBV6-3	.	TRBJ1-2	ASSRGTGHGYT
TRBV27	once	TRBJ2-7	ASRSHASYEQY
TRBV4-1	.	TRBJ1-6	ASSQQGNSPLH
TRBV7-2	.	TRBJ2-3	ASSLKRARGTDTQY
TRBV29-1	.	TRBJ2-7	SVEDVSAGSSYEQY
TRBV18	.	TRBJ1-5	ASSLRGQGGNQPQH
TRBV28	.	TRBJ1-1	ASRQNRATEAF
TRBV7-4	.	TRBJ2-7	ASRSRGPGSYEQY
TRBV7-8	few	TRBJ2-7	ASSRTSGEQY
TRBV4-3	.	TRBJ1-1	ASSQDGQSEAF
TRBV6-4	.	TRBJ2-6	ASSDSPGSGANVLT
TRBV25-1	.	TRBJ2-7	ASSASYEQY
TRBV6-5	.	TRBJ2-1	ASAMDRVENEQF
TRBV4-3	.	TRBJ1-1	ASSVGRWAEAF
TRBV18	.	TRBJ2-2	ASSLGLAGGSDTGELF
TRBV18	.	TRBJ2-7	ASSPGQGIYEQY
TRBV15	.	TRBJ2-2	ATSRGLASGSSGELF
TRBV5-1	.	TRBJ2-7	ASSLAGTRLEGEQY
TRBV7-9	few	TRBJ1-2	ASSRTDPYGYT
TRBV5-1	.	TRBJ1-6	ASSTEGIGGYSPLH
TRBV19	.	TRBJ1-5	ASSILGAVGNQPQH
TRBV7-9	few	TRBJ2-7	ASSPGQEPYEQY
TRBV7-2	.	TRBJ1-4	ASSLRGGGGQKLF
TRBV7-9	.	TRBJ2-1	ASSLVGGGVGNEQF
TRBV19	.	TRBJ2-7	ASSRQGYEQY
TRBV6-5	.	TRBJ1-6	ASVRGRNSPLH
TRBV5-1	.	TRBJ2-7	ASSLDVRGIGYEQY